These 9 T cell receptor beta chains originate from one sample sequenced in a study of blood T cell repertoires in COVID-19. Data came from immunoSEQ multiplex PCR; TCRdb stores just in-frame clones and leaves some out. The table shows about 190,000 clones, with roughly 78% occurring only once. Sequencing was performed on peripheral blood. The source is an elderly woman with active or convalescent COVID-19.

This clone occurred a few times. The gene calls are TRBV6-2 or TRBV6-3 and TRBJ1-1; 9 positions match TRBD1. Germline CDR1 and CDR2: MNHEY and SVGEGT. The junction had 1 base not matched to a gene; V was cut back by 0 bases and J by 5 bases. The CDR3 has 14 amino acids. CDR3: CASSYSGQGTEAFF. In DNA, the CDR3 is TGTGCCAGCAGTTACTCCGGACAGGGGACTGAAGCTTTCTTT.

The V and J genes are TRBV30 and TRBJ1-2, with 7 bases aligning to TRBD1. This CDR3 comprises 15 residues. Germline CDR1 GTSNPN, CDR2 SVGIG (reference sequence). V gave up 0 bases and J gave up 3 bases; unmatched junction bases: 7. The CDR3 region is CAWSVLPGGDYGYTF. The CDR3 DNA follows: TGTGCCTGGAGTGTACTTCCAGGGGGAGACTATGGCTACACCTTC.

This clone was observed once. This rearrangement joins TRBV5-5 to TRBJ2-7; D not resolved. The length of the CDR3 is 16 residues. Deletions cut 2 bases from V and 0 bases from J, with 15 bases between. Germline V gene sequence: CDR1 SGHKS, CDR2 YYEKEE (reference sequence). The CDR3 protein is CASSFGPGISSYEQYF. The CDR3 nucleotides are TGTGCCAGCAGCTTTGGTCCGGGTATAAGCTCCTACGAGCAGTACTTC. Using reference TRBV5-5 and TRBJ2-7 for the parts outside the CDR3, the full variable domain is DAGVTQSPTHLIKTRGQQVTLRCSPISGHKSVSWYQQVLGQGPQFIFQYYEKEERGRGNFPDRFSARQFPNYSSELNVNALLLGDSALYLCASSFGPGISSYEQYFGPGTRLTVT.

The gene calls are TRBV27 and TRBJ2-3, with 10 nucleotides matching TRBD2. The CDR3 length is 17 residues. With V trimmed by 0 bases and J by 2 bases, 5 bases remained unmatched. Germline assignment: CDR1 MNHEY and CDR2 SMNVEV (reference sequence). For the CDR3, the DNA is TGTGCCAGCAGTTTATCAGCGGGGGGGGGACTCACAGATACGCAGTATTTT. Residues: CASSLSAGGGLTDTQYF.

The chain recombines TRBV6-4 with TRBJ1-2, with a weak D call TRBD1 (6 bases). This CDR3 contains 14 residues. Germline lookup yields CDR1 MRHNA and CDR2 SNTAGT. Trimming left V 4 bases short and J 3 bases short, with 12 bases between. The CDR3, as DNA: TGTGCCAGCAGTGCCGAACAGGGAGACTATGGCTACACCTTC. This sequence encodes CASSAEQGDYGYTF.

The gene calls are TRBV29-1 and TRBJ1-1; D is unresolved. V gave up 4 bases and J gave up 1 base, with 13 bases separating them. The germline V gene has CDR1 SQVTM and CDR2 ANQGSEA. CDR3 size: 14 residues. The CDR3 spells CSVGRGRQNTEAFF. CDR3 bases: TGCAGCGTTGGCCGCGGGCGGCAGAACACTGAAGCTTTCTTT.

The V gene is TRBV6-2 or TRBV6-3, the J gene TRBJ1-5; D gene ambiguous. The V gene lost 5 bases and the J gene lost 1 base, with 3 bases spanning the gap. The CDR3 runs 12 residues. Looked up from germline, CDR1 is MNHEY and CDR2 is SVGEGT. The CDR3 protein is CASSPSNQPQHF. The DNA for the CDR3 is TGTGCCAGCAGTCCGAGCAATCAGCCCCAGCATTTT.

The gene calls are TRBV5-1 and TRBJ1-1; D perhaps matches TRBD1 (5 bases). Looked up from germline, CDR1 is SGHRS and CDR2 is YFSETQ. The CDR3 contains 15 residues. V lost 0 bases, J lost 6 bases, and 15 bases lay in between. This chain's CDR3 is CASSLDGTPGAEAFF. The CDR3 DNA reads TGCGCCAGCAGCTTGGACGGCACCCCGGGGGCTGAAGCTTTCTTT. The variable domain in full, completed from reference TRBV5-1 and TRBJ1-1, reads KAGVTQTPRYLIKTRGQQVTLSCSPISGHRSVSWYQQTPGQGLQFLFEYFSETQRNKGNFPGRFSGRQFSNSRSEMNVSTLELGDSALYLCASSLDGTPGAEAFFGQGTRLTVV.

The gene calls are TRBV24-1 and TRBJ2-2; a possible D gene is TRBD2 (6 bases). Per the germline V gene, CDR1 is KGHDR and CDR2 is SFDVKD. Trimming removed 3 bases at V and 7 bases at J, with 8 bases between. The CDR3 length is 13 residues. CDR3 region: CATSDAGFGELFF. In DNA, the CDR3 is TGTGCCACCAGTGATGCGGGGTTCGGGGAGCTGTTTTTT.